These 29 T cell receptor beta chains were sequenced from one sample in a study of CD8 T cells in ankylosing spondylitis. TCRdb itself ran the 5' RACE reads through MiXCR, one entry per CDR3 protein. The top ten hold 5% to 7.5% of the sample, which has about 220,000 distinct CDR3 sequences, about a quarter seen once. Sequencing used blood, either unsorted or a sorted T cell fraction (not recorded which). These receptors originate from a male donor with ankylosing spondylitis or in good health (not recorded which).

The J gene is TRBJ2-5, the V gene TRBV27, with 7 bases matching TRBD2. The V gene end was trimmed by 0 bases and the J gene end by 2 bases; junction bases not matched to a gene: 6. In germline, CDR1 is MNHEY, CDR2 SMNVEV (reference sequence). The CDR3 contains 16 residues. The CDR3 DNA follows: TGTGCCAGCAGTTTATCATGGCGGGAGCTACAAGAGACCCAGTACTTC. Its protein product is CASSLSWRELQETQYF.

In this sample, this clonotype turned up many times. The J gene is TRBJ2-3, the V gene TRBV5-1, with D maybe TRBD2 (6 bases). CDR3 length equals 16 residues. Trimming cost V 5 bases and J 6 bases, with 22 bases left between them. Per germline, CDR1 SGHRS and CDR2 YFSETQ. The CDR3 is CASREWTIPVGDTQYF. For the CDR3, the DNA is TGCGCCAGCAGGGAGTGGACTATCCCCGTAGGGGATACGCAGTATTTT.

The chain combines TRBV20-1 with TRBJ2-7; D uncertain. Germline loops: CDR1 DFQATT, CDR2 SNEGSKA (reference sequence). The CDR3 covers 18 residues. Trimming stripped 1 base from V and 3 bases from J, with 25 bases between. In DNA, the CDR3 is TGCAGTGCTAGAGTACGGGTTTTACGGATTGACCCCTACTACGAGCAGTACTTC. Its translation is CSARVRVLRIDPYYEQYF.

The rearrangement uses TRBV20-1 and TRBJ2-7; 11 bases are a match to TRBD2. Trimming at V came to 6 bases and at J to 3 bases, leaving 7 bases not matched to a gene. The CDR3 is 14 amino acids. Germline CDR1 and CDR2: DFQATT and SNEGSKA (reference sequence). CDR3 sequence: CSALTSGSLYEQYF. In nucleotides, the CDR3 is TGCAGTGCACTTACTAGCGGGAGTCTCTACGAGCAGTACTTC.

This clonotype was counted only a few times. The chain uses TRBV6-2 or TRBV6-3 and TRBJ1-5; tentatively, D is TRBD1 (5 bases). V was shortened by 6 bases and J by 8 bases, with 17 bases between the two germline ends. The CDR3 loop spans 14 amino acids. The germline gives CDR1 MNHEY, CDR2 SVGEGT. The CDR3 sequence: CASSHGGGYEPQHF. CDR3 bases: TGTGCCAGCAGCCACGGCGGGGGTTATGAGCCCCAGCATTTT.

In its sample, this clonotype was seen many times. V is TRBV20-1 and J is TRBJ1-2, with D possibly being TRBD1 (5 bases). Germline V gene lookup returns CDR1 DFQATT and CDR2 SNEGSKA (reference sequence). CDR3 length equals 14 residues. Trimming took 6 bases from V and 8 from J, leaving 22 bases between them. CDR3 loop: CSAGSVGQSGGYTF. The CDR3 DNA is TGCAGTGCAGGCTCCGTCGGGCAGTCAGGGGGCTACACCTTC.

This clonotype came up a few times. The chain couples TRBV29-1 to TRBJ2-1; 10 positions agree with TRBD2. With 5 bases clipped from V and 9 bases from J, the junction kept 7 bases outside the gene matches. The germline V gene encodes CDR1 SQVTM and CDR2 ANQGSEA. The CDR3 is 13 amino acids. The CDR3 is CSVKREGQGEQFF. CDR3 coding DNA: TGCAGCGTTAAGCGGGAGGGCCAGGGTGAGCAGTTCTTC.

This clonotype was detected ten times or more. This sequence joins TRBV20-1 and TRBJ2-5; D ambiguous. Germline CDR1 reads DFQATT; CDR2 reads SNEGSKA (reference sequence). The CDR3 runs to 14 residues. With 3 bases removed from V and 5 bases from J, the gap between germline ends came to 16 bases. CDR3 DNA: TGCAGTGCTAGGTCTTCTCTAGGTTCGGAGACCCAGTACTTC. This codes for CSARSSLGSETQYF.

The chain joins TRBV12-3 or TRBV12-4 to TRBJ1-2; D is possibly TRBD1 (6 bases). CDR3 size: 13 residues. V lost 5 bases and J lost 4, with 11 bases in between. The CDR3 sequence: CASSAGHRYGYTF. CDR3 in DNA: TGTGCCAGCAGTGCGGGACATCGCTATGGCTACACCTTC.

The V gene is TRBV5-1, the J gene TRBJ2-5; 7 bases map to TRBD2. The CDR3 contains 16 residues. V gave up 4 bases and J gave up 4 bases; unmatched junction bases: 13. The germline CDR1 and CDR2 sequences are SGHRS and YFSETQ. The chain's CDR3 is CASSARPGEGLETQYF. DNA of the CDR3: TGCGCCAGCAGCGCGAGGCCCGGGGAGGGCCTAGAGACCCAGTACTTC.

At least ten counts were recorded for this clonotype. The chain employs TRBV20-1 and TRBJ2-3, with 10 bases fitting TRBD2. V lost 6 bases to trimming and J lost 2 bases; unmatched junction nucleotides: 11. The CDR3 extends over 16 amino acids. Germline V lookup: CDR1 DFQATT, CDR2 SNEGSKA (reference sequence). The CDR3 protein is CSASSSGRGATDTQYF. The CDR3 nucleotides are TGCAGTGCCTCCTCTAGCGGGAGAGGGGCCACAGATACGCAGTATTTT.

The chain couples TRBV19 to TRBJ2-2; tentatively, D is TRBD2 (5 bases). Trimming removed 7 bases from V and 1 base from J, with 16 bases in between. The germline V gene encodes CDR1 LNHDA and CDR2 SQIVND (reference sequence). CDR3 length equals 16 residues. The CDR3 here is CASMGVRLVNTGELFF. The DNA of the CDR3 is TGTGCCAGTATGGGAGTTCGGCTGGTGAACACCGGGGAGCTGTTTTTT.

The rearrangement links TRBV20-1 to TRBJ2-1, with 8 bases that match TRBD2. The germline V gene has CDR1 DFQATT and CDR2 SNEGSKA (reference sequence). V was pared by 3 bases and J by 6 bases, with 7 bases of the junction left unmatched. The CDR3 loop spans 14 amino acids. CDR3: CSARRSGMTNEQFF. CDR3 in DNA: TGCAGTGCTAGGCGTAGCGGGATGACCAATGAGCAGTTCTTC.

The CDR3 nucleotides read TGCAGCGTTAATACAGGGAGTGAAAAACTGTTTTTT. It is translated as CSVNTGSEKLFF. This chain uses TRBV29-1 with TRBJ1-4; the D gene is possibly TRBD1 (6 bases). The CDR3 is 12 residues long. V was pared by 5 bases and J by 7 bases, with 11 bases between. Germline assignment: CDR1 SQVTM and CDR2 ANQGSEA.

A few counts support this clonotype. The rearrangement uses TRBV5-1 and TRBJ2-3, with TRBD1 identical over 7 bases. The CDR3 runs to 16 residues. Germline values: CDR1 SGHRS, CDR2 YFSETQ. V lost 2 bases, J lost 0 bases, and 6 bases stayed unmatched. The CDR3 region has the DNA TGCGCCAGCAGCTTACAGGGGACCCTTAGCACAGATACGCAGTATTTT. Protein sequence: CASSLQGTLSTDTQYF.

The chain links TRBV4-2 to TRBJ2-6; no clear D. This CDR3 has 14 amino acids. Trimming removed 3 bases at V and 0 bases at J, with 3 bases between. CDR1 is LGHNA, CDR2 YNFKEQ, per germline. The CDR3 DNA reads TGTGCCAGCAGCCAGGACTCTGGGGCCAACGTCCTGACTTTC. This codes for CASSQDSGANVLTF.

CDR3 nucleotides: TGCAGCGTTGGAAACGGAAAAGTAGAGACCCAGTACTTC. Translating it yields CSVGNGKVETQYF. The rearrangement uses TRBV29-1 and TRBJ2-5; D not certain. Trimming removed 4 bases at V and 4 bases at J, with 13 bases between. The CDR3 contains 13 residues. CDR1 is SQVTM, CDR2 ANQGSEA, per germline.

This clonotype was counted many times. The chain is built from TRBV20-1 and TRBJ2-7; D is unresolved. The CDR3 consists of 13 residues. The germline gives CDR1 DFQATT, CDR2 SNEGSKA (reference sequence). The V and J ends lost 6 bases and 3 bases respectively, with 15 bases between them. The CDR3 loop is CSARASVRYEQYF. CDR3 in DNA: TGCAGTGCCCGAGCGTCGGTCCGCTACGAGCAGTACTTC.

This clonotype was observed at least ten times. The V gene is TRBV25-1, the J gene TRBJ2-7, with 7 bases that match TRBD1. Germline-derived CDR1 and CDR2 are MGHDK and SYGVNS. With 3 bases clipped from V and 5 bases from J, the junction kept 16 bases outside the gene matches. The CDR3 runs 17 residues. CDR3 loop: CASSDRPLDRVEDEQYF. CDR3 sequence (DNA): TGTGCCAGCAGTGACCGACCCCTCGACAGGGTAGAGGACGAGCAGTACTTC.

The sample holds many counts of this clonotype. The chain has TRBV6-1 and TRBJ2-5, with D possibly being TRBD2 (5 bases). V was shortened by 5 bases and J by 5 bases, with 12 bases between the two germline ends. The CDR3 runs 13 residues. Germline assignment: CDR1 MNHNS and CDR2 SASEGT. The CDR3 DNA follows: TGTGCCAGCAGTACCCCTCCGGGGGAGACCCAGTACTTC. This gives the protein CASSTPPGETQYF.

The chain couples TRBV27 to TRBJ1-5; D is unclear. Germline CDR1 is MNHEY and CDR2 is SMNVEV (reference sequence). This CDR3 region has 14 residues. V was trimmed by 6 bases and J by 7 bases, leaving 16 bases between them. The CDR3 protein is CASSFAGSRQPQHF. Here the CDR3 DNA reads TGTGCCAGCAGCTTCGCGGGGTCCCGGCAGCCCCAGCATTTT.

This clonotype was detected a few times. The V call is TRBV20-1, the J call TRBJ2-2; possible D gene TRBD1, 6 bases. The CDR3 has 13 amino acids. V lost 5 bases to trimming and J lost 0 bases, with 7 bases between them. CDR1 is DFQATT, CDR2 SNEGSKA, per germline (reference sequence). In DNA, the CDR3 is TGCAGTGCTCGGACAGCGAACACCGGGGAGCTGTTTTTT. It specifies CSARTANTGELFF.

This clonotype has a handful of counts. V gene TRBV6-5 combines with J gene TRBJ1-5, with no clear D. The V and J ends lost 0 bases and 0 bases respectively, with 15 bases between them. Germline CDR1 reads MNHEY; CDR2 reads SVGAGI. The CDR3 totals 18 residues. CDR3 amino acids: CASSYSVRTYYSNQPQHF. The DNA of the CDR3 is TGTGCCAGCAGTTACTCGGTTCGCACCTACTATAGCAATCAGCCCCAGCATTTT.

This clonotype has ten or more counts. V and J are TRBV27 and TRBJ2-1, with 8 bases identical to TRBD2. The CDR3 length is 15 residues. Trimming at V came to 4 bases and at J to 8 bases, leaving 10 bases not matched to a gene. Germline assignment: CDR1 MNHEY and CDR2 SMNVEV (reference sequence). The CDR3 loop reads CASSYTSGRFDEQFF. The CDR3, as DNA: TGTGCCAGCAGTTACACTAGCGGCAGGTTCGATGAGCAGTTCTTC.

This clonotype was detected a few times. The rearrangement links TRBV2 to TRBJ2-2; 13 bases are shared with TRBD2. The V gene's germline CDR1 is SNHLY and CDR2 FYNNEI. This CDR3 spans 16 amino acids. Trimming removed 4 bases from V and 5 bases from J; junction bases left unmatched: 4. DNA of the CDR3: TGTGCCAGCAGTGCAGGGACTAGCGGGATTACCGGGGAGCTGTTTTTT. It is translated as CASSAGTSGITGELFF.

In this sample, this clonotype turned up many times. J is TRBJ1-2 and V is TRBV20-1; TRBD1 might be the D (5 bases). Germline values: CDR1 DFQATT, CDR2 SNEGSKA (reference sequence). Trimming removed 0 bases from V and 7 bases from J, with 24 bases in between. The CDR3 sequence is 17 residues long. CDR3 in amino acids: CSARDESLRRGISGYTF. CDR3 DNA sequence: TGCAGTGCTAGAGATGAGTCCCTCCGGAGGGGCATAAGTGGCTACACCTTC.

The V and J genes are TRBV4-2 and TRBJ2-7; the D gene is possibly TRBD1 (7 bases). V was cut by 5 bases and J by 4 bases, with 15 bases left in between. The germline V gene has CDR1 LGHNA and CDR2 YNFKEQ. This CDR3 comprises 14 residues. The CDR3 here is CASSVNRGGYEQYF. The CDR3 DNA is TGTGCCAGCAGCGTAAACAGGGGAGGTTACGAGCAGTACTTC.

The V call is TRBV27, the J call TRBJ2-2, with TRBD2 matching over 10 bases. Germline V gene lookup returns CDR1 MNHEY and CDR2 SMNVEV (reference sequence). This CDR3 comprises 15 residues. Trimming cost V 7 bases and J 6 bases; bases outside gene matches: 8. CDR3 sequence reads: CASNTLAGVAGELFF. The CDR3 DNA is TGTGCCAGCAACACCCTAGCGGGAGTGGCCGGGGAGCTGTTTTTT.

The rearrangement links TRBV20-1 to TRBJ1-1, with D possibly TRBD1 on 6 matching bases. V was pared by 0 bases and J by 0 bases, with 17 bases between. This CDR3 has 17 residues. Germline-derived CDR1 and CDR2 are DFQATT and SNEGSKA (reference sequence). The CDR3: CSARDPLRGGLNTEAFF. DNA for the CDR3: TGCAGTGCTAGAGATCCGCTACGGGGGGGCCTGAACACTGAAGCTTTCTTT.